The 8 T cell receptor beta chains listed next were all sequenced from one sample in a study of T cells after yellow fever vaccination. From the 5' RACE reads, TCRdb called clonotypes with MiXCR, one entry per CDR3 protein. This sample has about 230,000 distinct CDR3 sequences, with less than 7.5% found just once. This specimen consisted of CD4+ T cells sorted from PBMCs, obtained on the day of the yellow fever booster vaccination. The receptors were gathered from a man between 25 and 39 years old who received the YFV17D yellow fever vaccine.

This clonotype has ten or more counts. The chain joins TRBV6-1 to TRBJ2-7; a possible D gene is TRBD1 (6 bases). The CDR3 is 14 amino acids. Trimming stripped 8 bases from V and 3 bases from J, with 17 bases between. Germline V CDR1 and CDR2: MNHNS, SASEGT. The CDR3 DNA sequence: TGTGCCAGCTCAAAGGGACAAGGTATCTACGAGCAGTACTTC. It is translated as CASSKGQGIYEQYF.

V and J are TRBV30 and TRBJ1-5; D is ambiguous. Germline V lookup: CDR1 GTSNPN, CDR2 SVGIG (reference sequence). The ends were cut back, 3 bases at V and 4 bases at J, with 7 bases in the middle. This CDR3 is built from 12 residues. The DNA for the CDR3 is TGTGCCTGGAGCCCAAGTAATCAGCCCCAGCATTTT. It encodes CAWSPSNQPQHF.

This clonotype was picked up a small number of times. The chain combines TRBV9 with TRBJ1-3; 7 nucleotides match TRBD1. CDR1 is SGDLS and CDR2 is YYNGEE in the germline V gene. The CDR3 extends over 15 amino acids. Germline trimming cut 3 bases from V and 4 bases from J; bases unmatched to any gene: 7. For the CDR3, the DNA is TGTGCCAGCAGCGCCGACAGGGTACGCGGAAACACCATATATTTT. Translation: CASSADRVRGNTIYF.

Many counts were recorded for this clonotype. The rearrangement links TRBV20-1 to TRBJ2-1; no clear D gene. Trimming took 3 bases from V and 7 from J, leaving 19 bases between them. The CDR3 spans 15 residues. CDR1 is DFQATT and CDR2 is SNEGSKA in the germline V gene (reference sequence). The CDR3 spells CSASAAIEFMNEQFF. CDR3 bases: TGCAGTGCTAGTGCTGCGATCGAGTTTATGAATGAGCAGTTCTTC.

This clonotype was counted only a few times. The rearrangement joins TRBV4-2 to TRBJ2-3, with 8 bases fitting TRBD2. The V gene end was trimmed by 3 bases and the J gene end by 2 bases; junction bases not matched to a gene: 10. CDR1 is LGHNA and CDR2 is YNFKEQ in the germline V gene. The CDR3 length is 17 residues. This CDR3 reads CASSQNVLAGNTDTQYF. CDR3 sequence (DNA): TGTGCCAGCAGCCAGAACGTTCTAGCGGGCAACACAGATACGCAGTATTTT.

This clonotype has more than one count but fewer than ten. CDR3 in amino acids: CATKAGGGTGELFF. CDR3 nucleotides: TGTGCCACCAAGGCAGGGGGTGGCACCGGGGAGCTGTTTTTT. The chain recombines TRBV28 with TRBJ2-2, with 7 bases that match TRBD1. The CDR3 covers 14 residues. CDR1 is MDHEN and CDR2 is SYDVKM in the germline V gene. V gave up 10 bases and J gave up 4 bases; unmatched junction bases: 9.

Only a few counts were recorded for this clonotype. The chain joins TRBV30 to TRBJ2-1, with TRBD2 matching 14 bases. This CDR3 spans 14 amino acids. V dropped 2 bases and J dropped 12; count of bases not matched to a gene: 6. CDR1 and CDR2 from the germline V gene are GTSNPN and SVGIG (reference sequence). CDR3 region: CAWSRGLAGEWQFF. In DNA, the CDR3 is TGTGCCTGGAGTAGGGGACTAGCGGGAGAGTGGCAGTTCTTC.

In the case of this clonotype: Relative to the germline gene, one junction end is altered; a read error may explain this. This chain connects TRBV10-3 to TRBJ2-5, with 13 bases aligning to TRBD2. The CDR3 is 16 amino acids. Looked up from germline, CDR1 is ENHRY and CDR2 is SYGVKD. The CDR3 DNA is TGTGCCACCAGTGGGACTAGCGGGAACTACCAAGAGACCCAGTACTTC. Translated, it gives CATSGTSGNYQETQYF.